Following are 23 T cell receptor beta chains from one sample sequenced in a study of blood T cell repertoires in COVID-19. TCRdb's table, derived via immunoSEQ multiplex PCR, lists solely in-frame clones and lacks some. In the table there are fewer than 130,000 clones, roughly four fifths of which are singletons. The sample taken for sequencing was peripheral blood. The receptors here all came from an older woman with acute or convalescent COVID-19.

CDR3 DNA sequence: TGTGCCAGCAGCTTTGGGACAGGGGAACAGCCCCAGCATTTT. Translation gives CASSFGTGEQPQHF. This chain uses TRBV7-9 with TRBJ1-5, with 10 nucleotides matching TRBD1. The V gene's germline CDR1 is SEHNR and CDR2 FQNEAQ (reference sequence). This CDR3 is built from 14 residues. Trimming took 3 bases from V and 7 from J; bases not matched to a gene: 3. The full variable domain, in which reference TRBV7-9 and TRBJ1-5 provide the parts outside the CDR3, is DTGVSQNPRHKITKRGQNVTFRCDPISEHNRLYWYRQTLGQGPEFLTYFQNEAQLEKSRLLSDRFSAERPKGSFSTLEIQRTEQGDSAMYLCASSFGTGEQPQHFGDGTRLSIL.

This clone was picked up a small number of times. The rearrangement joins TRBV6-5 to TRBJ2-7; D not certain. Trimming cost V 6 bases and J 6 bases, with 18 bases left between them. Germline V lookup: CDR1 MNHEY, CDR2 SVGAGI. CDR3 length equals 14 residues. CDR3 in DNA: TGTGCCAGCAGCCAGAACAATCCTGTCACCGAGCAGTACTTC. Its translation is CASSQNNPVTEQYF.

The rearrangement uses TRBV3-1 (or the pseudogene TRBV3-2) and TRBJ2-5; 11 bases match TRBD1. Germline V gene lookup returns CDR1 LGHDT and CDR2 YNNKEL (reference sequence). With V trimmed by 2 bases and J by 5 bases, 10 bases remained unmatched. The CDR3 is made up of 17 amino acids. The CDR3 coding sequence is TGTGCCAGCAGCCAAAGATCCGGGACAGGGGGTTTCGAGACCCAGTACTTC. Translation: CASSQRSGTGGFETQYF.

J is TRBJ2-2 and V is TRBV2; a possible D gene is TRBD2 (6 bases). Germline V gene sequence: CDR1 SNHLY, CDR2 FYNNEI. This CDR3 has 14 amino acids. V was cut by 6 bases and J by 3 bases, with 11 bases left in between. CDR3 nucleotides: TGTGCCAGCAGCGCTGGGACTCACACCGGGGAGCTGTTTTTT. Translated: CASSAGTHTGELFF.

This clone has only one observation. The chain uses TRBV5-4 and TRBJ2-5; 10 nucleotides line up with TRBD2. The germline V gene encodes CDR1 SGHNT and CDR2 YYREEE (reference sequence). There are 17 residues in the CDR3. The V and J ends lost 5 bases and 6 bases, in that order; junction bases with no gene match: 16. The CDR3 region is CASSQASGGFASKTQYF. The DNA for the CDR3 is TGTGCCAGCAGTCAGGCTAGCGGGGGATTCGCTTCGAAGACCCAGTACTTC.

As for this clone: The missing conserved phenylalanine or tryptophan at the end of this CDR3 makes a read error likely. The DNA is left out, because the CDR3 cannot be placed on it with certainty; the CDR3 is given as TCRdb lists it. This chain links TRBV29-1 with TRBJ1-1. CDR1 and CDR2 (germline): SQVTM, ANQGSEA. Both ends counted, the CDR3 spans 11 residues. CDR3 sequence: CSVGGTVVALD.

This clone came up a few times. The chain combines TRBV10-3 with TRBJ1-2, with D hard to call. This CDR3 is 12 amino acids long. From germline, CDR1 is ENHRY and CDR2 SYGVKD. V dropped 0 bases and J dropped 8 bases, with 7 bases sitting between them. For the CDR3, the DNA is TGTGCCATCAGTGAGTCTCCAGGCGGCTACACCTTC. It encodes CAISESPGGYTF.

This chain links TRBV30 with TRBJ1-4, with D unresolved. V was cut by 0 bases and J by 5 bases, with 10 bases left in between. The CDR3 is 14 residues long. Looked up from germline, CDR1 is GTSNPN and CDR2 is SVGIG (reference sequence). The CDR3 region has the DNA TGTGCCTGGAGTGTAACCCTTACAAATGAAAAACTGTTTTTT. This sequence encodes CAWSVTLTNEKLFF.

The chain recombines TRBV6-2 or TRBV6-3 with TRBJ1-5, with TRBD1 identical over 12 bases. Germline assignment: CDR1 MNHEY and CDR2 SVGEGT. The CDR3 runs to 15 residues. J gave up 6 bases and V 6 bases, and 6 bases lay outside the gene matches. The CDR3 protein is CASSPGTGGFQPQHF. CDR3 nucleotides: TGTGCCAGCAGCCCCGGGACAGGGGGCTTTCAGCCCCAGCATTTT.

The rearrangement joins TRBV12-3 or TRBV12-4 to TRBJ1-2; 8 bases map to TRBD1. CDR3 size: 12 residues. With V trimmed by 5 bases and J by 7 bases, 3 bases remained unmatched. The DNA for the CDR3 is TGTGCCAGCAGTCGGGACAGGCCTGGCTACACCTTC. It encodes CASSRDRPGYTF.

The gene calls are TRBV29-1 and TRBJ2-5, with D possibly being TRBD2 (6 bases). The CDR3 loop spans 12 amino acids. CDR1 is SQVTM and CDR2 is ANQGSEA in the germline V gene. The CDR3 nucleotides are TGCGGGGGGACGGTCTACGGAGAGACCCAGTACTTC. Translation: CGGTVYGETQYF.

This clone has a single count. The chain links TRBV7-3 to TRBJ2-2, with D perhaps matching TRBD1 (5 bases). The germline gives CDR1 SGHTA, CDR2 FQGTGA. The CDR3 runs to 16 residues. The V end lost 1 base, the J end lost 6 bases, and 15 bases lay between the germline ends. The CDR3 bases are TGTGCCAGCAGCTTAAATGGGGCAGGTACCTCCGGGGAGCTGTTTTTT. It specifies CASSLNGAGTSGELFF.

The J gene is TRBJ1-1, the V gene TRBV28; the D gene is possibly TRBD1 (6 bases). Germline CDR1 MDHEN, CDR2 SYDVKM. This CDR3 is built from 16 residues. Trimming pared 4 bases from V and 5 bases from J, leaving 20 bases between. CDR3 sequence: CASSSPHVQGGTEAFF. Written as DNA, the CDR3 is TGTGCCAGCAGTTCGCCCCATGTACAGGGAGGGACTGAAGCTTTCTTT.

V usage is TRBV28 and J usage is TRBJ1-2, with D unresolved. This CDR3 contains 14 residues. Trimming shortened V by 2 bases and J by 4 bases, and 11 bases separated the two germline ends. Per the germline V gene, CDR1 is MDHEN and CDR2 is SYDVKM. The CDR3 DNA reads TGTGCCAGCAGTTTAGTGGCAGTTTCCTATGGCTACACCTTC. Protein product: CASSLVAVSYGYTF.

The rearrangement joins TRBV5-1 to TRBJ1-1, with 7 bases identical to TRBD1. The junction had 9 bases not matched to a gene; V was cut back by 4 bases and J by 0 bases. Germline CDR1 is SGHRS and CDR2 is YFSETQ. The CDR3 has 16 amino acids. In nucleotides, the CDR3 is TGCGCCAGCAGCGACCAACCGACAGGGATGAACACTGAAGCTTTCTTT. Protein sequence: CASSDQPTGMNTEAFF.

The V gene is TRBV5-4, the J gene TRBJ1-1; the match to TRBD1 covers 9 bases. The V segment lost 4 bases and the J segment 1 base; nucleotides outside the gene matches: 2. The V gene's germline CDR1 is SGHNT and CDR2 YYREEE (reference sequence). This CDR3 region has 14 residues. CDR3 region: CASSPGQGNTEAFF. CDR3 nucleotide sequence: TGTGCCAGCAGCCCGGGACAGGGGAACACTGAAGCTTTCTTT.

This chain links TRBV7-3 with TRBJ2-1; TRBD2 matches at 8 bases. CDR1 SGHTA and CDR2 FQGTGA come from the germline V gene. Losses at the gene ends were 5 bases for V and 7 bases for J; bases not matched to a gene: 10. The CDR3 has 15 amino acids. The CDR3 nucleotides are TGTGCCAGCAGCCCCGGGGGGGCGGGGGGAAATGAGCAGTTCTTC. This sequence encodes CASSPGGAGGNEQFF.

The chain uses TRBV24-1 and TRBJ1-2; TRBD1 is a possible D gene (6 bases). CDR3 size: 12 residues. The germline V and J ends were trimmed by 3 bases and 5 bases, with 6 bases remaining between them. CDR1 is KGHDR and CDR2 is SFDVKD in the germline V gene. The CDR3 bases are TGTGCCACCAGTGATACAGGGTATGGCTACACCTTC. Encoded protein: CATSDTGYGYTF.

This clone appeared a single time. A read error is likely, as this CDR3 ends without the conserved phenylalanine or tryptophan. It is unclear where the CDR3 begins or ends on the DNA, so no DNA is shown, and the CDR3 is as TCRdb lists it. The rearrangement joins TRBV5-1 to TRBJ1-2. Per the germline V gene, CDR1 is SGHRS and CDR2 is YFSETQ. The CDR3 region is 10 residues in length, termini included. CDR3 region: CASSSLGGSV.

V and J are TRBV9 and TRBJ1-5; D not certain. The V end lost 0 bases, the J end lost 9 bases, and 7 bases lay between the germline ends. This CDR3 is built from 12 residues. Germline lookup yields CDR1 SGDLS and CDR2 YYNGEE. DNA for the CDR3: TGTGCCAGCAGCGTAGCTGGAGGGCCCCAGCATTTT. Its translation: CASSVAGGPQHF.

This sequence joins TRBV6-2 or TRBV6-3 and TRBJ1-5; 9 nucleotides line up with TRBD1. Germline V gene data show CDR1 as MNHEY and CDR2 as SVGEGT. Losses at the gene ends were 0 bases for V and 6 bases for J; bases not matched to a gene: 3. The CDR3 sequence is 15 residues long. In nucleotides, the CDR3 is TGTGCCAGCAGTTACTCAGGGACAGGGATTCAGCCCCAGCATTTT. Translated: CASSYSGTGIQPQHF.

This clone is a singleton in its sample. The chain employs TRBV7-9 and TRBJ2-3, with a tentative D call TRBD1 (6 bases). The CDR3 runs to 15 residues. Germline lookup yields CDR1 SEHNR and CDR2 FQNEAQ (reference sequence). Trimming took 7 bases from V and 0 from J, leaving 14 bases between them. The CDR3: CASTDPGVSTDTQYF. The CDR3 bases are TGTGCCAGCACCGACCCAGGGGTTAGCACAGATACGCAGTATTTT.

The V gene is TRBV14, the J gene TRBJ1-1; 7 bases map to TRBD1. Per germline, CDR1 SGHDN and CDR2 FVKESK. The junction had 20 bases not matched to a gene; V was cut back by 0 bases and J by 1 base. This CDR3 is 21 amino acids long. The CDR3 sequence is CASSQDHGAGVPQGGNTEAFF. The CDR3, as DNA: TGTGCCAGCAGCCAAGATCATGGTGCGGGTGTTCCTCAGGGGGGGAACACTGAAGCTTTCTTT. Together with reference TRBV14 and TRBJ1-1, the CDR3 gives the full variable domain: EAGVTQFPSHSVIEKGQTVTLRCDPISGHDNLYWYRRVMGKEIKFLLHFVKESKQDESGMPNNRFLAERTGGTYSTLKVQPAELEDSGVYFCASSQDHGAGVPQGGNTEAFFGQGTRLTVV.